This T cell receptor (beta chain) appears in the sequencing data of a study of early T cells in non-severe SARS-CoV-2 infection. TCRdb re-called the 5' RACE reads with MiXCR, one entry per CDR3 protein. The data contain 50,000 or so distinct CDR3 sequences, about 4% of them seen just once; the ten biggest clones take up around 5.5%. This clonotype showed up many times. This CDR3 spans 16 amino acids. Germline V CDR1 and CDR2: DFQATT, SNEGSKA (reference sequence). Trimming stripped 0 bases from V and 2 bases from J, with 14 bases between. This clonotype was obtained from an adult who was a healthcare worker with PCR-confirmed SARS-CoV-2 infection or an uninfected control (not recorded which). The genes are TRBV20-1 and TRBJ2-1; possibly TRBD2 for D (6 bases). What was sequenced was whole blood. CDR3 residues: CSARDSSASPYNEQFF. CDR3 nucleotides: TGCAGTGCTAGAGACTCTAGCGCCTCCCCCTACAATGAGCAGTTCTTC.